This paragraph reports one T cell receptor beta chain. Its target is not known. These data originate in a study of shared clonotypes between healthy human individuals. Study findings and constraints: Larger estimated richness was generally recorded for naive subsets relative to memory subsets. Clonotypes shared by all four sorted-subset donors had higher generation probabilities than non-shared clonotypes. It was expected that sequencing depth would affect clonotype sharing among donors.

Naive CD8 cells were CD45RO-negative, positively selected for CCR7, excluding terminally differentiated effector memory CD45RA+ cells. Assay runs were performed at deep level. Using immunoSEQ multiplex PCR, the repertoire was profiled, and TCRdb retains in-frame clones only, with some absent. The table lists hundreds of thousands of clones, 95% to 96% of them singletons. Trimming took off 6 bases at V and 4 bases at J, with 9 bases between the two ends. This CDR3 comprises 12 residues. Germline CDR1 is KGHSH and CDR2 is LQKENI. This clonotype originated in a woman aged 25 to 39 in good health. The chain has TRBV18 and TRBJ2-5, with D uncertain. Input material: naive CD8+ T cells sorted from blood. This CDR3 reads CASSHTLETQYF. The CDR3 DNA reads TGTGCCAGCTCTCACACTCTAGAGACCCAGTACTTC.